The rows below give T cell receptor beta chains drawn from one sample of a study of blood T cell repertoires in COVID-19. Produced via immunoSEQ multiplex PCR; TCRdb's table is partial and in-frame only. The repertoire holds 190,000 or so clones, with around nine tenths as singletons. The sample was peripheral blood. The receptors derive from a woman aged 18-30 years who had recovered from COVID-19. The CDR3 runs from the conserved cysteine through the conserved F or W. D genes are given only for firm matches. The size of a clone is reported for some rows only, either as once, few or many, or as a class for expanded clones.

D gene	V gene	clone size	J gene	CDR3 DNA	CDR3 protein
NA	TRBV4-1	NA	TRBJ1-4	TGCGCCAGCAGCCCTAGGGGATCAACTAATGAAAAACTGTTTTTT	CASSPRGSTNEKLFF
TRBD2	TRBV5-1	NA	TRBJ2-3	TGCGCCAGCAGCTCGGGACTAGCGGGAGATACGCAGTATTTT	CASSSGLAGDTQYF
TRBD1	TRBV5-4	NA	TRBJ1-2	TGTGCCGCACGAGACAGGGTGGGGTATGGCTACACCTTC	CAARDRVGYGYTF
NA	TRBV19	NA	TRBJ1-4	TGTGCCAGTAGTGGGAGGTTTAATGAAAAACTGTTTTTT	CASSGRFNEKLFF
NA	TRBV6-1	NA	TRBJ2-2	TGTGCCACCCAAGCCCGGCGGGCGGGCGGGGAGCTGTTTTTT	CATQARRAGGELFF
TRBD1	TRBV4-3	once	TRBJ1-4	TGCGCCAGCAGCCAGGACAGGGGCCCTAATGAAAAACTGTTTTTT	CASSQDRGPNEKLFF
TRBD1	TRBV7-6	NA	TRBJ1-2	TGTGCCAGCAGCCCGGGACAGAACTATGGCTACACCTTC	CASSPGQNYGYTF
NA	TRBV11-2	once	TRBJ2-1	TGTGCCAGCAGCGCCTCGGGACTCATAGACAATGAGCAGTTCTTC	CASSASGLIDNEQFF
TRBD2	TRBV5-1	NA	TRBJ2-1	TGCGCCAGCAGCTTCGGCGGGAGAGGCTCCTACAATGAGCAGTTCTTC	CASSFGGRGSYNEQFF
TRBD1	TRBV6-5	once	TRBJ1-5	TGTGCCAGCAGTTACTCAGGGACAGGGCGTGGGCCCCAGCATTTT	CASSYSGTGRGPQHF
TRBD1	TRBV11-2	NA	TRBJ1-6	TGTGCCAGCAGCCGCCCCTCACTCAGGGGGAAGTCCGGGGATTCACCCCTCCACTTT	CASSRPSLRGKSGDSPLHF
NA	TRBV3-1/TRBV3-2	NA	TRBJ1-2	TGTGCCAGCAGCCAAGATTCCTACAGGGACTATGGCTACACCTTC	CASSQDSYRDYGYTF
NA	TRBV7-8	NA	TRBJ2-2	TGTGCCAGCAGCTTAGGCAGTCGAACGAACACCGGGGAGCTGTTTTTT	CASSLGSRTNTGELFF
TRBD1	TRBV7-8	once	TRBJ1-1	TGTGCCAGCAGCCTTCGCCTCCCGGGACAGGGGCACACTGAAGCTTTCTTT	CASSLRLPGQGHTEAFF
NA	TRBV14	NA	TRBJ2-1	TGTGCCAGCAGCCACTCACAGGGAGGGTACAATGAGCAGTTCTTC	CASSHSQGGYNEQFF
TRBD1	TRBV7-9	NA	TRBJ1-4	TGTGCCAGCAGCGACGTCCGGGACAGTAATGAAAAACTGTTTTTT	CASSDVRDSNEKLFF
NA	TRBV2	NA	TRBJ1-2	TGTGCCAGCAGCGAAGCCGGGACTTTCAGTGGCTACACCTTC	CASSEAGTFSGYTF
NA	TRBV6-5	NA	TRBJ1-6	TGTGCCAGCAGTTACGGGGGCCGGGGTAATTCACCCCTCCACTTT	CASSYGGRGNSPLHF
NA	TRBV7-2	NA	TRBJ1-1	TGTGCCAGCAGCTTATTAGGGGTGTCTGAAGCTTTCTTT	CASSLLGVSEAFF
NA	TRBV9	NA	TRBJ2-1	TGTGCCAGCAGCCCGCGGGGTAGCTTCAATGAGCAGTTCTTC	CASSPRGSFNEQFF
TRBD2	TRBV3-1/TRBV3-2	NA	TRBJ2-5	TGTGCCAGCAGCCAAGATCCCCTAGCGGGGGGATTACAAGAGACCCAGTACTTC	CASSQDPLAGGLQETQYF
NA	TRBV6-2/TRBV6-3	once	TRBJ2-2	TGTGCCAGCAGCGACCGGGTGAACACCGGGGAGCTGTTTTTT	CASSDRVNTGELFF
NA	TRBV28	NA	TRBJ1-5	TGTGCCAGCTTCCCACAGACGAATCAGCCCCAGCATTTT	CASFPQTNQPQHF
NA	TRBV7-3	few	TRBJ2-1	TGTGCCAGCAGCTTGGGCCATAGCGGCTCCTACAATGAGCAGTTCTTC	CASSLGHSGSYNEQFF
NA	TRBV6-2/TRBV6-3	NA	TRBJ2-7	TGTGCCAGCAGTTACGGGGGGGCTACTTCCTACGAGCAGTACTTC	CASSYGGATSYEQYF
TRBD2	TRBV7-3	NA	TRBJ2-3	TGTGCCAGCAGCAAAACTGGACTAGCGAATACAGATACGCAGTATTTT	CASSKTGLANTDTQYF
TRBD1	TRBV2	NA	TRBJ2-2	TGTGCCAGCAGTGCGGGACAGGGGAACACCGGGGAGCTGTTTTTT	CASSAGQGNTGELFF
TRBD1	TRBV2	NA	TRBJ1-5	TGTGCCAGCAGCGGAGACAGGGGGCTACAACAGCCCCAGCATTTT	CASSGDRGLQQPQHF
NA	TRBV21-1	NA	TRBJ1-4	TGTGCCAGCAGCATGATCGGGGGGCGTATGGATGAAAAACTGTTTTTT	CASSMIGGRMDEKLFF
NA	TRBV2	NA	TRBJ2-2	TGTGCCAGCAGTGAGTCTGACTTTAGGGGGGAGCTGTTTTTT	CASSESDFRGELFF
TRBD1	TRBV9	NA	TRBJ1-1	TGTGCCAGCAGCGTATTCCCCGGGACAGCAGACACTGAAGCTTTCTTT	CASSVFPGTADTEAFF
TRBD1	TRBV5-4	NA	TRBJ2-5	TGTGCCAGCAGCTCTCGGTCAGGGGGCGGAGAGACCCAGTACTTC	CASSSRSGGGETQYF
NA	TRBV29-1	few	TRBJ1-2	TGCAGCGTTGTGGCAGTGGCCAACTATGGCTACACCTTC	CSVVAVANYGYTF
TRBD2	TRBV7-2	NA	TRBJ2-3	TGTGCCAGCAGCCGCGGGGGGTCGGTGACAGATACGCAGTATTTT	CASSRGGSVTDTQYF
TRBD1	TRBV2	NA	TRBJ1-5	TGTGCCAGCAGGACAGGGGATCGGCAGCCCCAGCATTTT	CASRTGDRQPQHF
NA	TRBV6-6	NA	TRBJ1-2	TGTGCCAGCAGTTACAGGGCAGGGCTTGGCTATGGCTACACCTTC	CASSYRAGLGYGYTF
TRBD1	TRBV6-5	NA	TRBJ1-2	TGTGCCAGCAGTTACTCGACAGGGTCCAACTATGGCTACACCTTC	CASSYSTGSNYGYTF
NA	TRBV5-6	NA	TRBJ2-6	TGTGCCAGCAGCTTCAGACAGATACGCTTCTCTGGGGCCAACGTCCTGACTTTC	CASSFRQIRFSGANVLTF
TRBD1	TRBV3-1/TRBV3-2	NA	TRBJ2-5	TGTGCCAGCAGCCCCTACAGGGGCACTAAAGAGACCCAGTACTTC	CASSPYRGTKETQYF
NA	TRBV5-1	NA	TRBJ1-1	TGCGCCAGCAGCTTGGCCTCCGGACACAGCAATGAAGCTTTCTTT	CASSLASGHSNEAFF
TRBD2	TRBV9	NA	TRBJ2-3	TGTGCCAGCAGCGGCGGGGGAGATACGCAGTATTTT	CASSGGGDTQYF
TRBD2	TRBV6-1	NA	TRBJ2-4	TGTGCCAGCAGTGAAGATATGGGGGGGGCCAAAAACATTCAGTACTTC	CASSEDMGGAKNIQYF
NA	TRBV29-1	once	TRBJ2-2	TGCAGCGTTTCGGGGGGCAGGGGCACCGGGGAGCTGTTTTTT	CSVSGGRGTGELFF
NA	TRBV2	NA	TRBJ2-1	TGTGCCAGCAGTTCTAGCGCGACGATGCGAAGCTCCTACAATGAGCAGTTCTTC	CASSSSATMRSSYNEQFF
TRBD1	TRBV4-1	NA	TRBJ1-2	TGCGCCAGCAGCGGTCGGGACAGGGGTAACTATGGCTACACCTTC	CASSGRDRGNYGYTF
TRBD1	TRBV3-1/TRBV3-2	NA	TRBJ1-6	TGTGCCAGCAGCCGGGGACAGGGCTATTCACCCCTCCACTTT	CASSRGQGYSPLHF
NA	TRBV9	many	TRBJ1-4	TGTGCCAGCAGCTTCCGGCTTGAGGAAGGAGAAAAACTGTTTTTT	CASSFRLEEGEKLFF
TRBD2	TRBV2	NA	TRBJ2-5	TGTGCCAGCAGTCCAGCGGGAGAAGAGACCCAGTACTTC	CASSPAGEETQYF
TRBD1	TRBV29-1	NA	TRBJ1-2	TGCAGCGTTCCCGGGACAGGGGTCATACCACCGGTTAGCACCTTC	CSVPGTGVIPPVSTF
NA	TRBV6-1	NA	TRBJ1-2	TGTGCCAGCAGTGAAGACAGGTTTAACTATGGCTACACCTTC	CASSEDRFNYGYTF
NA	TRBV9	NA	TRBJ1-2	TGTGCCAGCAGCGTAGATGGTGCAGGGGGCTACACCTTC	CASSVDGAGGYTF
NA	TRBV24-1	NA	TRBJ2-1	TGTGCCACCGGTGGGCTAGGTCCCAATGAGCAGTTCTTC	CATGGLGPNEQFF
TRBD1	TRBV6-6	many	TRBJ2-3	TGTGCCAGCAGTAGTCGGACAGGCCCAGATACGCAGTATTTT	CASSSRTGPDTQYF
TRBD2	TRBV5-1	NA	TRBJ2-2	TGCGCCAGCAGCAGAGGACTAGCGGGGGATATGGCAGGGGAGCTGTTTTTT	CASSRGLAGDMAGELFF
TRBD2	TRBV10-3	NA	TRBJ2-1	TGTGCCATCAGTGAGAGCGGGAGCTTTGGAAATGAGCAGTTCTTC	CAISESGSFGNEQFF
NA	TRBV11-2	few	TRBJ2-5	TGTGCCAGCAGCCCTGCGGGTCTTTGGGAGACCCAGTACTTC	CASSPAGLWETQYF
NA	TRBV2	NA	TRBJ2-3	TGTGCCAGCAGACCGACCCCGGCCGGGGATACGCAGTATTTT	CASRPTPAGDTQYF
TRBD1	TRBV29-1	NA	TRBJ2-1	TGCAGCGTTGACGTGACAGGGAACAATGAGCAGTTCTTC	CSVDVTGNNEQFF
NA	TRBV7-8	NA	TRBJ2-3	TGTGCCAGCAGTTTCCACACAGATACGCAGTATTTT	CASSFHTDTQYF
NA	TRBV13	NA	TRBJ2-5	TGTGCCAGCAGCCTTACCCACGTAGGGGAAAAGGAGACCCAGTACTTC	CASSLTHVGEKETQYF